What follows are 18 T cell receptor beta chains derived from one specimen sequenced in a study of T cell changes during pregnancy in multiple sclerosis. Libraries were prepared by immunoSEQ multiplex PCR; TCRdb keeps only in-frame clonotypes and omits some of them. The table has 85,000 to 100,000 clones, approximately 92% seen once. The source was peripheral blood, collected in the first trimester of pregnancy. These receptors all stem from a female donor with multiple sclerosis, enrolled in a pregnancy study.

The rearrangement uses TRBV6-1 and TRBJ1-2; 11 positions agree with TRBD1. J lost 7 bases, V lost 8 bases, and 3 bases had no gene match. Germline V gene sequence: CDR1 MNHNS, CDR2 SASEGT. The CDR3 contains 12 residues. This chain's CDR3 is CASQDRGPGYTF. DNA of the CDR3: TGTGCCAGCCAGGACAGGGGGCCTGGCTACACCTTC.

The chain joins TRBV27 to TRBJ2-7; 7 positions match TRBD1. There are 13 residues in the CDR3. V was pared by 6 bases and J by 3 bases, with 5 bases of the junction left unmatched. Germline assignment: CDR1 MNHEY and CDR2 SMNVEV (reference sequence). In nucleotides, the CDR3 is TGTGCCAGCAGGGAGACAGGGAACTACGAGCAGTACTTC. It codes for CASRETGNYEQYF.

This clone was picked up one time. The chain carries TRBV11-2 and TRBJ2-1; TRBD2 matches 7 bases. Germline loops: CDR1 SGHAT, CDR2 FQNNGV. The length of the CDR3 is 16 residues. J lost 9 bases, V lost 1 base, and 12 bases had no gene match. The CDR3 spells CASSLGLGGVKFEQFF. In DNA, the CDR3 is TGTGCCAGCAGCTTAGGGTTGGGAGGGGTGAAGTTTGAGCAGTTCTTC. Variable domain in full (rest from reference TRBV11-2 and TRBJ2-1): EAGVAQSPRYKIIEKRQSVAFWCNPISGHATLYWYQQILGQGPKLLIQFQNNGVVDDSQLPKDRFSAERLKGVDSTLKIQPAKLEDSAVYLCASSLGLGGVKFEQFFGPGTRLTVL.

V gene TRBV19 combines with J gene TRBJ2-7; a weak D match, TRBD1 (6 bases). Germline V gives CDR1 LNHDA, CDR2 SQIVND (reference sequence). The CDR3 has 15 residues. Trimming removed 4 bases at V and 7 bases at J, with 20 bases between. The CDR3 spells CASSKLRDTLREQYF. In DNA form, the CDR3 reads TGTGCCAGTAGTAAATTAAGGGACACCCTCAGGGAGCAGTACTTC.

The chain carries TRBV29-1 and TRBJ1-4; TRBD1 matches 9 bases. The CDR3 consists of 13 residues. Per germline, CDR1 SQVTM and CDR2 ANQGSEA. V gave up 6 bases and J gave up 6 bases; unmatched junction bases: 5. This CDR3 reads CSVPGQGDEKLFF. CDR3 coding DNA: TGCAGCGTCCCGGGACAGGGAGATGAAAAACTGTTTTTT. The variable domain in full, with the rest retrieved from reference TRBV29-1 and TRBJ1-4, is SAVISQKPSRDICQRGTSLTIQCQVDSQVTMMFWYRQQPGQSLTLIATANQGSEATYESGFVIDKFPISRPNLTFSTLTVSNMSPEDSSIYLCSVPGQGDEKLFFGSGTQLSVL.

The chain employs TRBV6-5 and TRBJ2-1, with TRBD2 identical over 11 bases. This CDR3 has 15 residues. Germline V gene sequence: CDR1 MNHEY, CDR2 SVGAGI. V lost 6 bases and J lost 9; bases outside the gene matches: 10. CDR3 bases: TGTGCCAGCAGCCGTTATGAACTAGCGGGAGTTGAGCAGTTCTTC. The encoded protein is CASSRYELAGVEQFF.

V usage is TRBV29-1 and J usage is TRBJ2-7, with D perhaps TRBD2 (5 bases). The CDR3 has 12 residues. In germline, CDR1 is SQVTM, CDR2 ANQGSEA. V was pared by 2 bases and J by 3 bases, with 8 bases between. The CDR3 is CSVERGNYEQYF. Here the CDR3 DNA reads TGCAGCGTTGAACGAGGGAACTACGAGCAGTACTTC.

The rearrangement joins TRBV11-2 to TRBJ2-3; tentative D call: TRBD2 (5 bases). The CDR3 runs to 16 residues. CDR1 is SGHAT, CDR2 FQNNGV, per germline. Between the trimmed V and J ends, which lost 5 bases and 0 bases, there was a span of 15 bases. The CDR3 protein is CASSGSWESSTDTQYF. As DNA, the CDR3 is TGTGCCAGCAGCGGCTCGTGGGAGAGCAGCACAGATACGCAGTATTTT.

The chain carries TRBV9 and TRBJ1-2; TRBD1 might be the D (6 bases). The V gene lost 0 bases and the J gene lost 4 bases, with 16 bases spanning the gap. The CDR3 loop spans 16 amino acids. Germline V CDR1 and CDR2: SGDLS, YYNGEE. The CDR3, as DNA: TGTGCCAGCAGCGTAGCTTCGATTGCCAGGGGCTATGGCTACACCTTC. It is translated as CASSVASIARGYGYTF.

The chain joins TRBV7-2 to TRBJ2-3; D gene unclear. The CDR3 runs to 16 residues. V shed 2 bases and J shed 5 bases, with 17 bases lying between them. Per germline, CDR1 SGHTA and CDR2 FQGNSA. The CDR3 DNA is TGTGCCAGCAGCTTAACGGCCGCAGCCCGAGGAGATACGCAGTATTTT. Its translation: CASSLTAAARGDTQYF.

The chain joins TRBV6-5 to TRBJ1-2; 7 bases map to TRBD1. V lost 6 bases to trimming and J lost 7 bases; unmatched junction nucleotides: 11. This CDR3 has 14 residues. Per germline, CDR1 MNHEY and CDR2 SVGAGI. The DNA of the CDR3 is TGTGCCAGCAGAAGAAGGACAGGAATTCTTGGCTACACCTTC. Protein product: CASRRRTGILGYTF.

CDR3 DNA sequence: TGTGCGGGGGGACCTAGAGACAAAAACATTCAGTACTTC. Translated: CAGGPRDKNIQYF. The gene calls are TRBV19 and TRBJ2-4, with D perhaps TRBD2 (6 bases). The CDR3 has 13 residues. Germline lookup yields CDR1 LNHDA and CDR2 SQIVND (reference sequence).

The J gene is TRBJ2-7, the V gene TRBV7-9, with D uncertain. The V end lost 4 bases, the J end lost 2 bases, and 3 bases lay between the germline ends. Germline V CDR1 and CDR2: SEHNR, FQNEAQ (reference sequence). This CDR3 region has 11 residues. As DNA, the CDR3 is TGTGCCAGCAGCTCCACCTACGAGCAGTACTTC. It encodes CASSSTYEQYF.

The V call is TRBV28, the J call TRBJ1-1, with 8 bases aligning to TRBD1. Germline V gives CDR1 MDHEN, CDR2 SYDVKM. J lost 3 bases, V lost 1 base, and 10 bases had no gene match. The CDR3 has 17 amino acids. The chain's CDR3 is CASSLFYSGGADTEAFF. The CDR3 region has the DNA TGTGCCAGCAGTTTATTCTATTCAGGGGGCGCGGACACTGAAGCTTTCTTT. The full variable domain, completed using reference TRBV28 and TRBJ1-1, is DVKVTQSSRYLVKRTGEKVFLECVQDMDHENMFWYRQDPGLGLRLIYFSYDVKMKEKGDIPEGYSVSREKKERFSLILESASTNQTSMYLCASSLFYSGGADTEAFFGQGTRLTVV.

Here the CDR3 DNA reads TGTGCCAGCAGCACCCGAGCTCTCAATGAGCAGTTCTTC. Translated, it gives CASSTRALNEQFF. This sequence joins TRBV7-6 and TRBJ2-1; D is ambiguous. V gave up 5 bases and J gave up 6 bases, with 11 bases separating them. Germline V lookup: CDR1 SGHVS, CDR2 FNYEAQ. This CDR3 is built from 13 residues.

This chain joins TRBV9 and TRBJ1-3; D perhaps matches TRBD1 (6 bases). CDR1 is SGDLS, CDR2 YYNGEE, per germline. V was clipped by 0 bases and J by 5 bases, with 12 bases between them. The CDR3 extends over 15 amino acids. CDR3 sequence (DNA): TGTGCCAGCAGCGTAGCCAGGGACATCCGAAACACCATATATTTT. It is translated as CASSVARDIRNTIYF. Using reference TRBV9 and TRBJ1-3 for the parts outside the CDR3, the full variable domain is DSGVTQTPKHLITATGQRVTLRCSPRSGDLSVYWYQQSLDQGLQFLIQYYNGEERAKGNILERFSAQQFPDLHSELNLSSLELGDSALYFCASSVARDIRNTIYFGEGSWLTVV.

This sequence joins TRBV7-2 and TRBJ2-3, with TRBD2 as a possible D gene (5 bases). Trimming took off 5 bases at V and 7 bases at J, with 13 bases between the two ends. Per the germline V gene, CDR1 is SGHTA and CDR2 is FQGNSA. The CDR3 has 13 residues. CDR3 in DNA: TGTGCCAGCAGCCCCCCGGACTTTTATACGCAGTATTTT. Amino acids: CASSPPDFYTQYF.

The CDR3 region is CASSRGGTASSTDTQYF. As DNA, the CDR3 is TGCGCCAGCAGCCGGGGGGGTACAGCCTCTAGCACAGATACGCAGTATTTT. The chain combines TRBV4-1 with TRBJ2-3, with 7 bases identical to TRBD2. Losses at the gene ends were 4 bases for V and 0 bases for J; bases not matched to a gene: 10. CDR1 is MGHRA, CDR2 YSYEKL, per germline. The CDR3 contains 17 residues.